The sequence of this TCR beta chain was determined in a study of cytomegalovirus exposure and HLA in healthy donors. About the study: From around 180 million T cells, an earlier analysis saw 120 million or so unique TCR beta sequences.

In regard to this clone: Its antigen remains unknown.

The CDR3 runs 14 residues. V shed 8 bases and J shed 2 bases, with 16 bases lying between them. CDR1 MNHNS and CDR2 SASEGT come from the germline V gene. Donors were nominally healthy when sampled, though unrecorded immune exposures were likely. Study-wide points: The authors listed 150 or so TCR beta chains as cytomegalovirus-associated. It was likely that a cluster of highly shared sequence variants was a sequencing artifact.

The PCR used 60 Vbeta and 13 Jbeta primers. The repertoire was sequenced with immunoSEQ multiplex PCR; TCRdb's copy has only in-frame clones and lacks some. The sample has under 200,000 clones, approximately 86% seen once. The chain has TRBV6-1 and TRBJ2-7; TRBD1 is a possible D gene (5 bases). What was sequenced was PBMCs. The sequence was obtained from a woman in her twenties or thirties in good health and CMV-seronegative. CDR3 DNA sequence: TGTGCCAGCTCCCCCCGGGCCAGGGCCTACGAGCAGTACTTC. Protein product: CASSPRARAYEQYF.